The 13 T cell receptor beta chains listed next were all sequenced from one sample in a study of regulatory T cells in long-lasting Graves disease. Sample time point: newly diagnosed GD, antithyroid drugs for less than 3 months. Making the TCR library involved RNA that had been extracted from PBMCs. Researchers made TCR beta libraries by using iRepertoire HTBI primers and running Arm-PCR on CDR3 regions. TCRdb re-called the multiplex PCR reads with MiXCR, one entry per CDR3 protein. The sample has some 340,000 distinct CDR3 sequences, roughly 10% seen once. This sample was shared with a second study, whose subject was T cells in Graves' hyperthyroidism and ophthalmopathy.

Sample: peripheral blood mononuclear cells (PBMCs), taken at new diagnosis, from a patient treated with antithyroid drugs. These receptors were collected from a woman under 30 with Graves disease.

In this sample, this clonotype turned up many times. The chain joins TRBV11-2 to TRBJ2-7; the match to TRBD2 covers 7 bases. The CDR3 runs 15 residues. After removal of 1 base from V and 3 bases from J, the junction contained 6 bases not matched to a gene. CDR1 is SGHAT and CDR2 is FQNNGV in the germline V gene. The CDR3 DNA is TGTGCCAGCAGCTTAGCAGGCGGCGGGAGCTACGAGCAGTACTTC. Its protein is CASSLAGGGSYEQYF.

This clonotype was detected ten times or more. In DNA form, the CDR3 reads TGTGCCAGCAGCCTAGGGACCTTCATAGGCAATCAGCCCCAGCATTTT. Translation: CASSLGTFIGNQPQHF. The V call is TRBV7-9, the J call TRBJ1-5, with a weak D call TRBD1 (5 bases). This CDR3 is built from 16 residues. Trimming removed 5 bases from V and 2 bases from J, with 16 bases in between. Germline V lookup: CDR1 SEHNR, CDR2 FQNEAQ (reference sequence).

The chain uses TRBV30 and TRBJ2-3, with 9 bases that match TRBD1. The end of the DNA fits TRBJ2-5 better, so the J call may be wrong. Germline CDR1 reads GTSNPN; CDR2 reads SVGIG (reference sequence). This CDR3 has 13 residues. This CDR3 reads CARQDRGGETQYF. The CDR3 nucleotides are TGTGCCAGACAGGACAGGGGCGGAGAGACCCAGTACTTC.

This clonotype showed up many times. The CDR3 reads CASNRGDSYNYGYTF. The DNA for the CDR3 is TGTGCCAGCAATCGTGGGGACAGCTATAACTATGGCTACACCTTC. The chain employs TRBV7-2 and TRBJ1-2; 7 nucleotides align to TRBD1. The CDR3 has 15 residues. Germline loops: CDR1 SGHTA, CDR2 FQGNSA. The junction had 9 bases not matched to a gene; V was cut back by 7 bases and J by 1 base.

This clonotype was counted a few times. The chain joins TRBV4-2 to TRBJ2-3; 7 nucleotides match TRBD2. With V trimmed by 0 bases and J by 2 bases, 8 bases remained unmatched. The germline CDR1 and CDR2 sequences are LGHNA and YNFKEQ. The CDR3 extends over 17 amino acids. CDR3 sequence (DNA): TGTGCCAGCAGCCAAGATTCGGGGAGGGCCCTCACAGATACGCAGTATTTT. It codes for CASSQDSGRALTDTQYF.

In this sample, this clonotype turned up many times. The chain joins TRBV7-2 to TRBJ1-2; D remains ambiguous. Germline V gene sequence: CDR1 SGHTA, CDR2 FQGNSA. This CDR3 comprises 13 residues. With 8 bases removed from V and 8 bases from J, the gap between germline ends came to 18 bases. For the CDR3, the DNA is TGTGCCAGCGCCTCAGGTGGTAGGGTGGGCTACACCTTC. It codes for CASASGGRVGYTF.

This clonotype was found many times. The genes are TRBV2 and TRBJ2-1; no definite D call. Germline V lookup: CDR1 SNHLY, CDR2 FYNNEI. The length of the CDR3 is 14 residues. V was pared by 8 bases and J by 12 bases, with 23 bases between. The CDR3 reads CASESAHLNARQFF. As DNA, the CDR3 is TGTGCCAGCGAGTCGGCCCACCTCAATGCAAGGCAGTTCTTC.

This clonotype was counted at least ten times. The CDR3: CASRWGRAHTDTQYF. Here the CDR3 DNA reads TGTGCCAGCAGATGGGGGCGGGCCCACACAGATACGCAGTATTTT. The chain joins TRBV27 to TRBJ2-3, with D possibly matching TRBD1 (6 bases). Trimming left V 6 bases short and J 2 bases short, with 15 bases between. From germline, CDR1 is MNHEY and CDR2 SMNVEV (reference sequence). The CDR3 runs to 15 residues.

Remarks on this clonotype: A much more abundant neighbour one base away suggests this may be a read error. The chain carries TRBV6-2 or TRBV6-3 and TRBJ2-1; D not resolved. The CDR3 spans 11 residues. Between the trimmed V and J ends, which lost 6 bases and 7 bases, there was a span of 7 bases. CDR1 is MNHEY, CDR2 SVGEGT, per germline. The CDR3 DNA follows: TGTGCCAGCAGCCCAGAGAATGAGCAGTTCTTC. It translates to CASSPENEQFF.

A word on this clonotype: Being one base from a much bigger clone, this may be a read error. The CDR3 carries no conserved terminal phenylalanine or tryptophan, so it likely arises from a read error. The gene calls are TRBV7-9 and TRBJ1-1; D uncertain. Germline assignment: CDR1 SEHNR and CDR2 FQNEAQ (reference sequence). V dropped 5 bases and J dropped 3 bases, with 7 bases sitting between them. This CDR3 comprises 12 residues. The DNA for the CDR3 is TGTGCCAGCAGCGCCCGATACACTGAAGCTTTCTCT. Translation: CASSARYTEAFS.

Note on this clonotype: A read error may produce the germline difference seen at one junction end. The V gene is TRBV5-4, the J gene TRBJ2-5; the match to TRBD2 covers 7 bases. The tail of the sequence fits TRBJ2-1 better, so the J call may be wrong. Germline V gives CDR1 SGHNT, CDR2 YYREEE (reference sequence). This CDR3 contains 14 residues. CDR3 DNA sequence: TGCGCCAGCAGCTTACTAGCGACCAAAGAGACCCAGTTCTTC. As protein: CASSLLATKETQFF.

This chain links TRBV20-1 with TRBJ2-1; tentatively, D is TRBD1 (5 bases). Germline lookup yields CDR1 DFQATT and CDR2 SNEGSKA (reference sequence). V lost 3 bases to trimming and J lost 0 bases, with 18 bases between them. This CDR3 comprises 17 residues. The CDR3 loop reads CSARGQGRFSSYNEQFF. Written as DNA, the CDR3 is TGCAGTGCTAGGGGGCAGGGCCGTTTCTCCTCCTACAATGAGCAGTTCTTC.

In this sample, this clonotype turned up many times. The chain carries TRBV9 and TRBJ2-1; D ambiguous. The germline gives CDR1 SGDLS, CDR2 YYNGEE. Trimming left V 0 bases short and J 0 bases short, with 7 bases between. This CDR3 has 15 amino acids. The CDR3 region is CASSVVESSYNEQFF. CDR3 coding DNA: TGTGCCAGCAGCGTAGTGGAGAGCTCCTACAATGAGCAGTTCTTC.